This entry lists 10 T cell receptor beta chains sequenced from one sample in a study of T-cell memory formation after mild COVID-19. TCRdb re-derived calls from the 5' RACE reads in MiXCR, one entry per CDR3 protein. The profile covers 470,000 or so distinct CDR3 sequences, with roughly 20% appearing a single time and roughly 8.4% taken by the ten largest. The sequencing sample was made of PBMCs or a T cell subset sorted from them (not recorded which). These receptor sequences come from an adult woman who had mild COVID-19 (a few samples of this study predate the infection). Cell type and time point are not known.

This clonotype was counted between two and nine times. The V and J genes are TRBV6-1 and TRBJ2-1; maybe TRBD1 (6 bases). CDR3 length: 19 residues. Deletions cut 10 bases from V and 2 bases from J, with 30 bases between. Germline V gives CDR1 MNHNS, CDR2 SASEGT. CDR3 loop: CANRWGRRGPNSPYNEQFF. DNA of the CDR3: TGTGCCAACCGGTGGGGGCGTCGAGGACCTAACTCCCCCTACAATGAGCAGTTCTTC.

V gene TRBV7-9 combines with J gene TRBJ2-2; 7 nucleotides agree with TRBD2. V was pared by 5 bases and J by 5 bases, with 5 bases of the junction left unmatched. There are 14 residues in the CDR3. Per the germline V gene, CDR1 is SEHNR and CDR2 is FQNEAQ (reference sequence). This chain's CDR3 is CASSHPGRTGELFF. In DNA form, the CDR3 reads TGTGCCAGCAGCCATCCCGGGAGGACCGGGGAGCTGTTTTTT.

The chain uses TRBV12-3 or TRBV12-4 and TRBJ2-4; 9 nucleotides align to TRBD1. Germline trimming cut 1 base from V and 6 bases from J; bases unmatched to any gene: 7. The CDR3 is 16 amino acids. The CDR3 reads CASSLEGTGIPNIQYF. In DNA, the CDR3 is TGTGCCAGCAGTTTAGAAGGGACAGGGATTCCAAACATTCAGTACTTC.

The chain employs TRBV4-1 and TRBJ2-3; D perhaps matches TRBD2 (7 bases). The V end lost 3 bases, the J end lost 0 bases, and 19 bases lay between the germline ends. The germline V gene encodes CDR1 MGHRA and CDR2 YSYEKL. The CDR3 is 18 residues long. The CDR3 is CASSHKGRGAPSTDTQYF. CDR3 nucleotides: TGCGCCAGCAGCCATAAAGGCCGGGGGGCTCCTAGCACAGATACGCAGTATTTT.

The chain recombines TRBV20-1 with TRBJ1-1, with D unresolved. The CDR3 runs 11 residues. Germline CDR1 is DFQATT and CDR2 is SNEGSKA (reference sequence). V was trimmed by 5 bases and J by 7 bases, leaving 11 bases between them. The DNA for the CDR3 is TGCAGTGCTCTTACGGTTGGTGAAGCTTTCTTT. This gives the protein CSALTVGEAFF.

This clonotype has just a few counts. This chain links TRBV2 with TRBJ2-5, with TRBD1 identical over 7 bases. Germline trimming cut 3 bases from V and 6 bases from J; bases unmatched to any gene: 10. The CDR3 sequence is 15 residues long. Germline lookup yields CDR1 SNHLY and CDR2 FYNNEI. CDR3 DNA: TGTGCCAGCAGTGACGAACAGGGGATACAGAAGACCCAGTACTTC. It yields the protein CASSDEQGIQKTQYF. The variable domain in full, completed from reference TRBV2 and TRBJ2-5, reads EPEVTQTPSHQVTQMGQEVILRCVPISNHLYFYWYRQILGQKVEFLVSFYNNEISEKSEIFDDQFSVERPDGSNFTLKIRSTKLEDSAMYFCASSDEQGIQKTQYFGPGTRLLVL.

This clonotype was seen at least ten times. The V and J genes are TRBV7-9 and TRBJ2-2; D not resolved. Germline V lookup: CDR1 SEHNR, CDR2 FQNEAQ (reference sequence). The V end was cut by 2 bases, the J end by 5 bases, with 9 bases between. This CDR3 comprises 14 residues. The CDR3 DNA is TGTGCCAGCAGCTTACCTGCCCTGACCGGGGAGCTGTTTTTT. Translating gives CASSLPALTGELFF.

In nucleotides, the CDR3 is TGTGCCAGCAGTGTCTCGGCGAATCTAGCGGGAGTCATCCACGAGCAGTACTTC. This translates into CASSVSANLAGVIHEQYF. This chain uses TRBV25-1 with TRBJ2-7; 10 nucleotides line up with TRBD2. Germline V lookup: CDR1 MGHDK, CDR2 SYGVNS. V gave up 4 bases and J gave up 5 bases; unmatched junction bases: 17. The CDR3 has 18 residues.

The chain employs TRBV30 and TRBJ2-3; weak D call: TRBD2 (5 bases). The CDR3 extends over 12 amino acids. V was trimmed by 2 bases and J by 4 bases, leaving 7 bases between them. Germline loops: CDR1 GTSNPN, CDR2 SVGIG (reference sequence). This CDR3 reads CAWSFGADTQYF. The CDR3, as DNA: TGTGCCTGGAGTTTCGGGGCAGATACGCAGTATTTT.

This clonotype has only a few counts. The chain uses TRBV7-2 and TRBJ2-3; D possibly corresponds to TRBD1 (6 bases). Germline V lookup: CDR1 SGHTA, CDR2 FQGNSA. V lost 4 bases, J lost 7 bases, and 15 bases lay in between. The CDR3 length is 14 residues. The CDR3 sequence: CASSSWVRDNTQYF. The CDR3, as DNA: TGTGCCAGCAGCTCTTGGGTACGGGACAATACGCAGTATTTT.